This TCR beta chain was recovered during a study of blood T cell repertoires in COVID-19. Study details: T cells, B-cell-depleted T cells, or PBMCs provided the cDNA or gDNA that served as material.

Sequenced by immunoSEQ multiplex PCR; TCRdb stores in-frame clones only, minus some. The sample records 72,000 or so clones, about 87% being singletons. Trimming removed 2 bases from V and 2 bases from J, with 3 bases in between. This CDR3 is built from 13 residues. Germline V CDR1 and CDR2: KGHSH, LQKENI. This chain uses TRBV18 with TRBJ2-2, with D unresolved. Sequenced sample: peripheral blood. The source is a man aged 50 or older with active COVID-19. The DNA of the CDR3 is TGTGCCAGCTCACCATCAAACACCGGGGAGCTGTTTTTT. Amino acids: CASSPSNTGELFF.